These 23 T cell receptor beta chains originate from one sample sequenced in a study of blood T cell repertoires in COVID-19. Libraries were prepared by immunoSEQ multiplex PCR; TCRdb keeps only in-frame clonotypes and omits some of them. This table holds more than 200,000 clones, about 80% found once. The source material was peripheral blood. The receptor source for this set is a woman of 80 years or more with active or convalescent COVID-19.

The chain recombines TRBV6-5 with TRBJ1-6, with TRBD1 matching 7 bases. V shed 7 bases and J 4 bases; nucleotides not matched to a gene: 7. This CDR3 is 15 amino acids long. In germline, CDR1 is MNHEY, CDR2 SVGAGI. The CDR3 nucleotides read TGTGCCAGCAAACCCTCGGGACAGTATAATTCACCCCTCCACTTT. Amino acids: CASKPSGQYNSPLHF.

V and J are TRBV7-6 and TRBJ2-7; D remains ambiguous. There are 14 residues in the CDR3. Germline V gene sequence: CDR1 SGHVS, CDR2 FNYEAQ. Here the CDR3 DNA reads TGTGCGGGCCCAGATCGGTTGTCCTCCTACGAGCAGTACTTC. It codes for CAGPDRLSSYEQYF.

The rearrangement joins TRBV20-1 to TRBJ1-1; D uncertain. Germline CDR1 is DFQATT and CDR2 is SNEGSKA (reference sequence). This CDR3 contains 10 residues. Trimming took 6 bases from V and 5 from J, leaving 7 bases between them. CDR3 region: CSAGRTEAFF. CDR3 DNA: TGCAGTGCCGGGAGGACTGAAGCTTTCTTT.

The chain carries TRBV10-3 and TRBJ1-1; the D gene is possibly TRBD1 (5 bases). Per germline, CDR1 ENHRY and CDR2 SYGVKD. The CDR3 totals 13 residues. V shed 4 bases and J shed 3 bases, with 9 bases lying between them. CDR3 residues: CAISGGTDTEAFF. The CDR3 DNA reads TGTGCCATCAGTGGCGGGACGGACACTGAAGCTTTCTTT.

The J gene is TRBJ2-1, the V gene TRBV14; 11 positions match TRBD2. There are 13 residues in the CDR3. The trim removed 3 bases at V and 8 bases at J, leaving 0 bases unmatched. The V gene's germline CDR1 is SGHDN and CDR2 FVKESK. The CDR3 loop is CASSQGLADEQFF. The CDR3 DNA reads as TGTGCCAGCAGCCAGGGACTAGCGGATGAGCAGTTCTTC.

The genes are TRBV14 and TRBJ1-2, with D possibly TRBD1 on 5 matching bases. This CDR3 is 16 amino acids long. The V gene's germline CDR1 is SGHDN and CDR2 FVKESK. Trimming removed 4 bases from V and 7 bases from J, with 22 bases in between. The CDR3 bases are TGTGCCAGCAGCCCGGTGTGGGGCCAGTCGTGGAGTGGCTACACCTTC. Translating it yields CASSPVWGQSWSGYTF.

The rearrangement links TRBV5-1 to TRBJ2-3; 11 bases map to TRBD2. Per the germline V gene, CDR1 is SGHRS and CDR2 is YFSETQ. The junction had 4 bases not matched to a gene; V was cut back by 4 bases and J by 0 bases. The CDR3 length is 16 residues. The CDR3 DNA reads TGCGCCAGCAGCAGGGGACTAGCGGATAGCACAGATACGCAGTATTTT. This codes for CASSRGLADSTDTQYF.

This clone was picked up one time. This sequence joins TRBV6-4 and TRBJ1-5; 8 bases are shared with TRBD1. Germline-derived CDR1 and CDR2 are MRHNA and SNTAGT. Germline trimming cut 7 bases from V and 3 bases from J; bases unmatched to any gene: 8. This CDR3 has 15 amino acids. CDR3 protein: CASIRTGYTNQPQHF. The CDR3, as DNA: TGTGCCAGCATCCGGACAGGGTATACCAATCAGCCCCAGCATTTT.

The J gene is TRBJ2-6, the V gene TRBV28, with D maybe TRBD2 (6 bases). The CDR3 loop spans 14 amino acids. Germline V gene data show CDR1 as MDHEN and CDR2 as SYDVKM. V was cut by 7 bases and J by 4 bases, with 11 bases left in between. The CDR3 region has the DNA TGTGCCAGCATGGAGCGGGTCGGGGCCAACGTCCTGACTTTC. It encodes CASMERVGANVLTF. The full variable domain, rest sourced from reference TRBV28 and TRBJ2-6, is DVKVTQSSRYLVKRTGEKVFLECVQDMDHENMFWYRQDPGLGLRLIYFSYDVKMKEKGDIPEGYSVSREKKERFSLILESASTNQTSMYLCASMERVGANVLTFGAGSRLTVL.

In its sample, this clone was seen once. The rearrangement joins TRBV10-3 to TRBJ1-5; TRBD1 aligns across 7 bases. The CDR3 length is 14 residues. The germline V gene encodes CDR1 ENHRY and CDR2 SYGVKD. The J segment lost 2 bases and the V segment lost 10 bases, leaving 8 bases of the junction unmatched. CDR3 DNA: TGTGCCACTAAAGGGACAGCGGGCAATCAGCCCCAGCATTTT. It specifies CATKGTAGNQPQHF.

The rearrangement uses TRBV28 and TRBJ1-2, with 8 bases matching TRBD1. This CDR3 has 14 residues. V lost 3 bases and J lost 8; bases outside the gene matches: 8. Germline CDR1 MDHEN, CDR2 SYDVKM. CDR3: CASSFPQGASGYTF. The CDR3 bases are TGTGCCAGCAGTTTTCCTCAGGGGGCCTCGGGCTACACCTTC.

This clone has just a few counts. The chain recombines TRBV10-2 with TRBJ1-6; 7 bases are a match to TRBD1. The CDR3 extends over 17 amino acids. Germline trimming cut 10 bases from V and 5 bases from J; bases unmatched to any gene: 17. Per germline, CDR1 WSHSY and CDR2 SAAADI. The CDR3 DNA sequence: TGCGCCACCTCCGGGGCGACAGGGAGAGTCGATAATTCACCCCTCCACTTT. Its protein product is CATSGATGRVDNSPLHF.

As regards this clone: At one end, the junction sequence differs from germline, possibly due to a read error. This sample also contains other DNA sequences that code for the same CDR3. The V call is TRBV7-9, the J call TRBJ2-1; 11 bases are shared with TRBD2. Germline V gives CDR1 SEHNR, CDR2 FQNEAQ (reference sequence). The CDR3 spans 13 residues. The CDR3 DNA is TGTGCCAGCAGCCTAGCGGGAGGTCTTGAGCAGTTCTTC. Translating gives CASSLAGGLEQFF.

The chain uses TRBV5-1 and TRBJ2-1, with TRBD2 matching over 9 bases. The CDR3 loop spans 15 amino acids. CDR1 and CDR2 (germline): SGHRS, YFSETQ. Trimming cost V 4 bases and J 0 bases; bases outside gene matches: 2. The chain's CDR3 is CASSKGLASYNEQFF. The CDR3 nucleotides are TGCGCCAGCAGCAAGGGACTAGCCTCCTACAATGAGCAGTTCTTC.

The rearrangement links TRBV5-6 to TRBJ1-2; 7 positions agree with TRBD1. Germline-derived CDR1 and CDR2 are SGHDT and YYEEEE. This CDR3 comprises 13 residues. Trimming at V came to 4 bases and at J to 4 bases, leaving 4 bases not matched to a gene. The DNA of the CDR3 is TGTGCCAGCAGCCCGGGACAGAGCTATGGCTACACCTTC. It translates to CASSPGQSYGYTF.

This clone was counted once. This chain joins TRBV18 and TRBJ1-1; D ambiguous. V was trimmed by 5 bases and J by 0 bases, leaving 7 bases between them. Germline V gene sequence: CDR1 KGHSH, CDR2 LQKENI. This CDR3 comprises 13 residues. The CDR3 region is CASSAHLNTEAFF. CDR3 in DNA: TGTGCCAGCTCAGCTCACTTGAACACTGAAGCTTTCTTT.

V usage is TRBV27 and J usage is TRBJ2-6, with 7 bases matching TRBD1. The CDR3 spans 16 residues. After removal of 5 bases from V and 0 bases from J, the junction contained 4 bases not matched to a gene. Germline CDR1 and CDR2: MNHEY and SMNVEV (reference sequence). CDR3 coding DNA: TGTGCCAGCAGTCCCGGACAGGTCTCTGGGGCCAACGTCCTGACTTTC. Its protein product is CASSPGQVSGANVLTF.

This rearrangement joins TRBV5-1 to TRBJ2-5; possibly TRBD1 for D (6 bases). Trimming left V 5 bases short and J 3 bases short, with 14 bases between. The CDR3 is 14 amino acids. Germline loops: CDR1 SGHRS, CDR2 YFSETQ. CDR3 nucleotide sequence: TGCGCCAGCAGTCCCGGGACAACCAAAGAGACCCAGTACTTC. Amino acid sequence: CASSPGTTKETQYF. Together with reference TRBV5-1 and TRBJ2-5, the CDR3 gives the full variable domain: KAGVTQTPRYLIKTRGQQVTLSCSPISGHRSVSWYQQTPGQGLQFLFEYFSETQRNKGNFPGRFSGRQFSNSRSEMNVSTLELGDSALYLCASSPGTTKETQYFGPGTRLLVL.

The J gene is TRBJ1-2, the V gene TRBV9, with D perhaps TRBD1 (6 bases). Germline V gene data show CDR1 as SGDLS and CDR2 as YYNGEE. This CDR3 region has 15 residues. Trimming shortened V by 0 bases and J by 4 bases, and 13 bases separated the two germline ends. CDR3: CASSVVADSGYGYTF. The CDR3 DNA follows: TGTGCCAGCAGCGTAGTGGCGGACAGTGGCTATGGCTACACCTTC.

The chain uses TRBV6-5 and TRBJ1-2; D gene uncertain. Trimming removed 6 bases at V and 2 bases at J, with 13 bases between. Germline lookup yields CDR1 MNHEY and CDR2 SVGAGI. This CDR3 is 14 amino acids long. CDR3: CASSLGVANYGYTF. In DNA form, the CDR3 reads TGTGCCAGCAGCCTTGGTGTAGCCAACTATGGCTACACCTTC.

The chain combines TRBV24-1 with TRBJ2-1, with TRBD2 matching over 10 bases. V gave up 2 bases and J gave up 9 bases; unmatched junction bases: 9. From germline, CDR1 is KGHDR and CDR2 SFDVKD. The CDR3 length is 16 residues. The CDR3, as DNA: TGTGCCACCAGTGATTATTTAGCGGGGGGTGGAGGTGAGCAGTTCTTC. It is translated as CATSDYLAGGGGEQFF.

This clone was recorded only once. The CDR3 coding sequence is TGTGCCATCAGTGGACAGGGAGGTCAGCCCCAGCATTTT. The encoded protein is CAISGQGGQPQHF. The J gene is TRBJ1-5, the V gene TRBV10-3; 7 bases line up with TRBD1. The CDR3 contains 13 residues. J was trimmed by 6 bases and V by 4 bases; bases with no gene match: 3. Germline V gene data show CDR1 as ENHRY and CDR2 as SYGVKD.

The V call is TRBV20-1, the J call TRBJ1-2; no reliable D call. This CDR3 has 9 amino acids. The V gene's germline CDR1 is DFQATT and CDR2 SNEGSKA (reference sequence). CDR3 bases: TGCAGAGACTCGGGGGGCTACACCTTC. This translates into CRDSGGYTF.